A single TCR beta chain is shown here with its context. A 200 ng quantity of DNA, about 30,000 T cell genomes, went into the sorted-subset replicate PCRs. The repertoire was sequenced with immunoSEQ multiplex PCR; TCRdb's copy has only in-frame clones and lacks some. Among over 2 million clones, around 92% were seen once, and the ten largest hold 0.3% to 0.4%. The data originate from a study of shared clonotypes between healthy human individuals. Study at large: A donor's plate count was three for CD4 naive and three for CD4 memory; CD8 naive had two and CD8 memory one.

Germline CDR1 and CDR2: SGHKS and YYEKEE (reference sequence). The CDR3 covers 14 residues. V was cut by 7 bases and J by 1 base, with 14 bases left in between. The receptor was isolated from a man between 18 and 29 years old in good health. Some clones in this sample may be carry-over from other donors' samples. Sequencing was done on a sample of naive CD4+ T cells from PBMCs. Subset here: CD45RA+ positively selected. V and J are TRBV5-5 and TRBJ1-1, with D uncertain. The chain's CDR3 is CASGSGSSNTEAFF. The CDR3, as DNA: TGTGCCAGCGGCTCGGGGAGTTCGAACACTGAAGCTTTCTTT.